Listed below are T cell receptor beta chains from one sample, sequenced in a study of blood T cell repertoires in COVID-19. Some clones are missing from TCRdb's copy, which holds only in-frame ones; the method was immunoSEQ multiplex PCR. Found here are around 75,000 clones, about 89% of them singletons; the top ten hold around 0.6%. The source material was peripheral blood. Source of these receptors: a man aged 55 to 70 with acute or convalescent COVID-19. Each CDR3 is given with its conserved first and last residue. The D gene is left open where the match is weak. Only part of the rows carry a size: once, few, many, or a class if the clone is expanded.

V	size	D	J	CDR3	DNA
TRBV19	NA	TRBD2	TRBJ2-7	CASQLQRGSSYEQYF	TGTGCCAGTCAACTTCAGCGGGGGAGCTCCTACGAGCAGTACTTC
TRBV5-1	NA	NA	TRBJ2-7	CASSLVGGEQYF	TGCGCCAGCAGCTTGGTCGGGGGCGAGCAGTACTTC
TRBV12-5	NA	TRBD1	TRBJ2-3	CASGPPGQGAYTQYF	TGTGCTAGTGGTCCTCCGGGACAGGGGGCGTATACGCAGTATTTT
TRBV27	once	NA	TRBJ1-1	CASSGFMNTEAFF	TGTGCCTCATCAGGTTTCATGAACACTGAAGCTTTCTTT
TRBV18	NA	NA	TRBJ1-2	CASSLPDAGGYTF	TGTGCCAGCTCACTCCCGGACGCAGGGGGCTACACCTTC
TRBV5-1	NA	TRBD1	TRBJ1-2	CASSLGRGRDYGYTF	TGCGCCAGCAGCTTGGGCAGGGGGCGCGACTATGGCTACACCTTC
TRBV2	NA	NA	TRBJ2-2	CASMAGINTGELFF	TGTGCCAGCATGGCGGGGATTAACACCGGGGAGCTGTTTTTT
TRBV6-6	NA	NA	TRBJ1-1	CASSYGRPLNTEAFF	TGTGCCAGCAGTTACGGCAGGCCATTGAACACTGAAGCTTTCTTT
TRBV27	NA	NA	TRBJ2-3	CASRRLRGAGTDTQYF	TGTGCCAGCAGGCGACTTCGGGGGGCGGGCACAGATACGCAGTATTTT
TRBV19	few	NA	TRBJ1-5	CASSTGGGSNQPQHF	TGTGCCAGTAGTACTGGGGGAGGAAGCAATCAGCCCCAGCATTTT
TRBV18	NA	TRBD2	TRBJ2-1	CASSPPAGEAKVSYNEQFF	TGTGCCAGCTCACCACCGGCGGGGGAGGCGAAAGTATCCTACAATGAGCAGTTCTTC
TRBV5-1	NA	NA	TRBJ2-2	CASSFRTLPGELFF	TGCGCCAGCAGCTTCCGGACTCTTCCCGGGGAGCTGTTTTTT
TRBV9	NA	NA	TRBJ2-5	CASSAAGSQETQYF	TGTGCCAGCAGCGCCGCAGGGTCCCAAGAGACCCAGTACTTC
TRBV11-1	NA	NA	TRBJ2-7	CASSRDTFSYEQYF	TGTGCCAGCAGCCGGGACACTTTCTCCTACGAGCAGTACTTC
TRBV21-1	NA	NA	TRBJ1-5	CASTGCGQPQHF	TGTGCCAGTACGGGTTGCGGGCAGCCCCAGCATTTT
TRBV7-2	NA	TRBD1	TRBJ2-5	CASSQDRGRGETQYF	TGTGCCAGCAGCCAGGATAGGGGGCGAGGAGAGACCCAGTACTTC
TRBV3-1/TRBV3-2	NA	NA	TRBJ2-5	CASSQTETQYF	TGTGCCAGCAGCCAAACTGAGACCCAGTACTTC
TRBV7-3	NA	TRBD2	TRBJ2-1	CASSLTSGSDNEQFF	TGTGCCAGCAGCCTAACTAGCGGGAGCGACAATGAGCAGTTCTTC
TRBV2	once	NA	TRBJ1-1	CASSRTAMNTEAFF	TGTGCCAGCTCCCGGACAGCTATGAACACTGAAGCTTTCTTT
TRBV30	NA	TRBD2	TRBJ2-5	CAWGLASGGKTQYF	TGTGCCTGGGGCCTGGCTAGCGGTGGTAAGACCCAGTACTTC
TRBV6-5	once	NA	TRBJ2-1	CASSRGGGPDEQFF	TGTGCCAGCAGCCGAGGGGGTGGGCCCGATGAGCAGTTCTTC
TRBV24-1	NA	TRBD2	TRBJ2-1	CATSDTPGRGGYNEQFF	TGTGCCACCAGTGACACGCCCGGTCGGGGAGGGTACAATGAGCAGTTCTTC
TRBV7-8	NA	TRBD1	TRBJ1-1	CASSVTFGQGNTEAFF	TGTGCCAGCAGCGTAACGTTCGGACAGGGGAACACTGAAGCTTTCTTT
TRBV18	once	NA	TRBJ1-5	CASSPNENQPQHF	TGTGCCAGCTCACCGAATGAGAATCAGCCCCAGCATTTT